This T cell receptor beta chain originates from a study of blood T cell repertoires in COVID-19. Which cohort a participant joined came from the clinical history participants gave. The assay was immunoSEQ multiplex PCR, and TCRdb's table has in-frame clones only and misses some. Among around 250,000 clones, 75% to 95% were seen once, and the ten largest hold around 2.8%. The source of this sequence is a man aged 40-50 years who had been exposed to COVID-19. Sequencing was carried out using PBMCs or T cells enriched from blood (not recorded which).

The CDR3 is CSASSRDFSYEQYF. The CDR3, as DNA: TGCAGTGCTAGTTCGAGGGATTTCTCCTACGAGCAGTACTTC. The chain carries TRBV20-1 and TRBJ2-7, with D maybe TRBD2 (5 bases). Per germline, CDR1 DFQATT and CDR2 SNEGSKA (reference sequence). This CDR3 contains 14 residues. V lost 3 bases to trimming and J lost 0 bases, with 12 bases between them.